The 14 T cell receptor beta chains given below trace back to one sample, sequenced in a study of cytomegalovirus exposure and HLA in healthy donors. With 60 Vbeta and 13 Jbeta primers, the PCR was carried out. Assay used: immunoSEQ multiplex PCR; TCRdb lists only in-frame clones, some missing. The sample contains about 220,000 clones, over 80% of which appear only once. What was sequenced was PBMCs. Source of these receptors: a boy between 2 and 10 years old in good health and CMV-seronegative.

The gene calls are TRBV29-1 and TRBJ1-1; TRBD1 matches 7 bases. The length of the CDR3 is 13 residues. With 7 bases clipped from V and 0 bases from J, the junction kept 5 bases outside the gene matches. Germline V gene sequence: CDR1 SQVTM, CDR2 ANQGSEA. The CDR3 loop is CSARTGMNTEAFF. CDR3 DNA sequence: TGCAGCGCCCGGACAGGTATGAACACTGAAGCTTTCTTT.

This chain joins TRBV4-2 and TRBJ2-5; TRBD2 matches 13 bases. The CDR3 has 16 residues. Germline lookup yields CDR1 LGHNA and CDR2 YNFKEQ. V lost 5 bases and J lost 5; bases outside the gene matches: 8. Here the CDR3 DNA reads TGTGCCAGCAGCACCGGGACTAGCGGGACTTTGGAGACCCAGTACTTC. It codes for CASSTGTSGTLETQYF.

This clone was picked up one time. The chain is built from TRBV25-1 and TRBJ1-2; D is possibly TRBD1 (5 bases). CDR3 size: 15 residues. V lost 0 bases to trimming and J lost 2 bases, with 10 bases between them. Germline CDR1 and CDR2: MGHDK and SYGVNS. DNA of the CDR3: TGTGCCAGCAGTGAATACCAGACAGAAAACTATGGCTACACCTTC. Its translation: CASSEYQTENYGYTF.

The table lists this clone with a count of one. The V gene is TRBV9, the J gene TRBJ1-1; 9 bases match TRBD1. V was clipped by 4 bases and J by 6 bases; unmatched bases: 10. The germline V gene encodes CDR1 SGDLS and CDR2 YYNGEE. The CDR3 has 15 residues. The CDR3 DNA follows: TGTGCCAGCAGCCCCCGGGACAGGGCCTTTTCTGAAGCTTTCTTT. Its protein is CASSPRDRAFSEAFF. The variable domain in full, completed from reference TRBV9 and TRBJ1-1, reads DSGVTQTPKHLITATGQRVTLRCSPRSGDLSVYWYQQSLDQGLQFLIQYYNGEERAKGNILERFSAQQFPDLHSELNLSSLELGDSALYFCASSPRDRAFSEAFFGQGTRLTVV.

Points on this clone: Other DNA sequences within the sample encode an identical CDR3. This sequence joins TRBV7-9 and TRBJ1-2; D is uncertain. The CDR3 extends over 11 amino acids. The germline gives CDR1 SEHNR, CDR2 FQNEAQ (reference sequence). V dropped 3 bases and J dropped 8 bases, with 7 bases sitting between them. The chain's CDR3 is CASSLSYGYTF. CDR3 DNA sequence: TGTGCCAGCAGCTTGAGTTACGGCTACACCTTC.

This clone appeared once. At the DNA level, this CDR3 is encoded by other sequences in the same sample as well. The chain joins TRBV19 to TRBJ2-5; TRBD1 matches at 7 bases. The CDR3 runs to 13 residues. Germline CDR1 LNHDA, CDR2 SQIVND (reference sequence). Unmatched junction bases numbered 3, after V lost 5 bases and J lost 3 bases. The CDR3 is CASSVDREETQYF. As DNA, the CDR3 is TGTGCCAGTAGTGTCGACAGGGAAGAGACCCAGTACTTC.

The chain carries TRBV19 and TRBJ1-6, with 7 positions matching TRBD1. V shed 6 bases, J shed 1 base, and the junction held 6 bases outside the gene matches. This CDR3 is built from 16 residues. CDR1 is LNHDA and CDR2 is SQIVND in the germline V gene (reference sequence). The CDR3 DNA sequence: TGTGCCAGTAGGACGACAGGGAGGTCCTATAATTCACCCCTCCACTTT. Residues: CASRTTGRSYNSPLHF. Full variable domain (missing parts from reference TRBV19 and TRBJ1-6): DGGITQSPKYLFRKEGQNVTLSCEQNLNHDAMYWYRQDPGQGLRLIYYSQIVNDFQKGDIAEGYSVSREKKESFPLTVTSAQKNPTAFYLCASRTTGRSYNSPLHFGNGTRLTVT.

The rearrangement links TRBV11-1 to TRBJ2-7, with 10 bases that match TRBD1. Germline assignment: CDR1 SGHAT and CDR2 FQDESV (reference sequence). The V segment lost 6 bases and the J segment 2 bases; nucleotides outside the gene matches: 10. CDR3 length: 16 amino acids. CDR3 in DNA: TGTGCCAGCAGAAGCGCACCCGGGACAGGGGCCTACGAGCAGTACTTC. Its translation is CASRSAPGTGAYEQYF.

The gene calls are TRBV29-1 and TRBJ2-1; TRBD2 is a possible D gene (7 bases). Germline V gene data show CDR1 as SQVTM and CDR2 as ANQGSEA. The germline V and J ends were trimmed by 7 bases and 0 bases, with 16 bases remaining between them. This CDR3 comprises 15 residues. DNA of the CDR3: TGCAGCGCCGAAGGGGGGGCCAGCTCCTACAATGAGCAGTTCTTC. It yields the protein CSAEGGASSYNEQFF.

This clone showed up just once. Distinct nucleotide sequences in the sample also encode this CDR3. This CDR3 reads CASSLAGANTEAFF. For the CDR3, the DNA is TGTGCCAGCAGCTTAGCGGGGGCGAACACTGAAGCTTTCTTT. This chain uses TRBV7-9 with TRBJ1-1, with TRBD1 as a possible D gene (6 bases). Trimming pared 0 bases from V and 1 base from J, leaving 6 bases between. The CDR3 is 14 amino acids. Per germline, CDR1 SEHNR and CDR2 FQNEAQ (reference sequence).

The chain carries TRBV2 and TRBJ2-5; D remains ambiguous. The germline CDR1 and CDR2 sequences are SNHLY and FYNNEI. The CDR3 sequence is 13 residues long. With 6 bases removed from V and 5 bases from J, the gap between germline ends came to 13 bases. The CDR3 DNA reads TGTGCCAGCAGGAGTAGTTACGAGGAGACCCAGTACTTC. Translated, it gives CASRSSYEETQYF.

The V call is TRBV6-5, the J call TRBJ2-3, with 12 nucleotides matching TRBD1. The germline V gene has CDR1 MNHEY and CDR2 SVGAGI. CDR3 length equals 15 residues. V gave up 6 bases and J gave up 2 bases; unmatched junction bases: 3. CDR3 in DNA: TGTGCCAGCAGCAGGGACAGGGGGCTCACAGATACGCAGTATTTT. Amino acid sequence: CASSRDRGLTDTQYF.

This chain connects TRBV5-8 to TRBJ1-4; D gene unclear. Germline CDR1 and CDR2: SGHTS and YDEGEE. The V end was cut by 7 bases, the J end by 8 bases, with 18 bases between. The CDR3 is 14 residues long. This chain's CDR3 is CASELPGLGEKLFF. CDR3 sequence (DNA): TGTGCCAGCGAACTGCCGGGATTGGGCGAAAAACTGTTTTTT.

The chain recombines TRBV27 with TRBJ2-1; no reliable D call. The V gene's germline CDR1 is MNHEY and CDR2 SMNVEV (reference sequence). This CDR3 has 11 residues. Trimming took off 6 bases at V and 4 bases at J, with 4 bases between the two ends. CDR3 nucleotide sequence: TGTGCCAGCAGGTATTACAATGAGCAGTTCTTC. Its protein product is CASRYYNEQFF.